The next 31 T cell receptor beta chains were all read from a single sample in a study of T cell responses to AZD1222 COVID-19 vaccine. Generated by immunoSEQ multiplex PCR, the TCRdb table keeps only in-frame clones and is missing some. This repertoire shows around 100,000 clones, 90% to 95% found once; its top ten account for more than 2%. Sequences were derived from peripheral blood, sampled on day 0 of AZD1222 vaccination. Receptors were obtained from an adult in good health.

V is TRBV27 and J is TRBJ2-3; D remains unclear. V was trimmed by 2 bases and J by 7 bases, leaving 10 bases between them. Germline lookup yields CDR1 MNHEY and CDR2 SMNVEV (reference sequence). This CDR3 contains 13 residues. The CDR3 bases are TGTGCCAGCAGTTTAAACCAACCTAATACGCAGTATTTT. Translating gives CASSLNQPNTQYF.

The chain uses TRBV3-1 (or the pseudogene TRBV3-2) and TRBJ2-2; maybe TRBD2 (6 bases). The CDR3 is 17 residues long. Germline V lookup: CDR1 LGHDT, CDR2 YNNKEL (reference sequence). V was shortened by 4 bases and J by 3 bases, with 18 bases between the two germline ends. CDR3 protein: CASSPQAPGLHTGELFF. CDR3 nucleotides: TGTGCCAGCAGCCCCCAAGCGCCGGGACTTCACACCGGGGAGCTGTTTTTT.

V gene TRBV10-1 combines with J gene TRBJ2-3; D not resolved. V gave up 0 bases and J gave up 5 bases, with 9 bases separating them. Germline V lookup: CDR1 WNHNN, CDR2 SYGVQD (reference sequence). This CDR3 comprises 14 residues. The CDR3 loop reads CASSESHSLDTQYF. CDR3 in DNA: TGCGCCAGCAGTGAGTCCCATTCCTTAGATACGCAGTATTTT.

The chain uses TRBV9 and TRBJ1-5; tentative D call: TRBD1 (5 bases). Germline V lookup: CDR1 SGDLS, CDR2 YYNGEE. This CDR3 contains 15 residues. Trimming cost V 0 bases and J 6 bases, with 13 bases left between them. The CDR3 protein is CASSVDSGLGQPQHF. The CDR3 nucleotides are TGTGCCAGCAGCGTAGACTCGGGGCTAGGTCAGCCCCAGCATTTT.

This sequence joins TRBV19 and TRBJ1-1; D gene ambiguous. This CDR3 comprises 12 residues. Germline-derived CDR1 and CDR2 are LNHDA and SQIVND (reference sequence). V was trimmed by 6 bases and J by 3 bases, leaving 8 bases between them. The CDR3 here is CASRTGYTEAFF. As DNA, the CDR3 is TGTGCCAGTAGAACGGGGTACACTGAAGCTTTCTTT.

The CDR3 loop is CASTKRNPNTGELFF. CDR3 DNA sequence: TGTGCCAGCACCAAAAGGAACCCTAACACCGGGGAGCTGTTTTTT. V and J are TRBV5-4 and TRBJ2-2; D not resolved. In germline, CDR1 is SGHNT, CDR2 YYREEE (reference sequence). The CDR3 runs 15 residues. The germline V and J ends were trimmed by 6 bases and 2 bases, with 14 bases remaining between them. The full variable domain, with the rest looked up from reference TRBV5-4 and TRBJ2-2, is ETGVTQSPTHLIKTRGQQVTLRCSSQSGHNTVSWYQQALGQGPQFIFQYYREEENGRGNFPPRFSGLQFPNYSSELNVNALELDDSALYLCASTKRNPNTGELFFGEGSRLTVL.

This chain connects TRBV9 to TRBJ1-2; D might be TRBD1 (5 bases). V was shortened by 2 bases and J by 10 bases, with 12 bases between the two germline ends. The germline V gene encodes CDR1 SGDLS and CDR2 YYNGEE. This CDR3 region has 12 residues. CDR3 DNA: TGTGCCAGCAGCGTTGGGGCGACCCACTACACCTTC. Amino acid sequence: CASSVGATHYTF.

The rearrangement joins TRBV4-1 to TRBJ1-4; maybe TRBD1 (6 bases). Germline V gene lookup returns CDR1 MGHRA and CDR2 YSYEKL. V was cut by 2 bases and J by 5 bases, with 18 bases left in between. There are 17 residues in the CDR3. The CDR3 coding sequence is TGCGCCAGCAGCCAACCGCTCCAGGGGACTGAGAATGAAAAACTGTTTTTT. It encodes CASSQPLQGTENEKLFF.

In its sample, this clone was seen once. This chain joins TRBV7-9 and TRBJ1-6; 8 bases match TRBD1. Germline loops: CDR1 SEHNR, CDR2 FQNEAQ (reference sequence). The J segment lost 11 bases and the V segment lost 1 base, leaving 7 bases of the junction unmatched. The CDR3 is 15 amino acids. DNA of the CDR3: TGTGCCAGCAGCTTAGGAACAGGGGGATTCGCACCCCTCCACTTT. Its protein is CASSLGTGGFAPLHF.

The chain joins TRBV6-5 to TRBJ1-3; perhaps TRBD1 as D (5 bases). Trimming took 2 bases from V and 2 from J, leaving 10 bases between them. The CDR3 spans 15 residues. Germline CDR1 MNHEY, CDR2 SVGAGI. The CDR3 DNA follows: TGTGCCAGCAGTTACGCGACAGCTCCTGGAAACACCATATATTTT. Translated: CASSYATAPGNTIYF.

The chain couples TRBV7-2 to TRBJ1-5; 10 bases match TRBD1. After removal of 5 bases from V and 4 bases from J, the junction contained 5 bases not matched to a gene. Germline loops: CDR1 SGHTA, CDR2 FQGNSA. This CDR3 comprises 15 residues. CDR3 residues: CASSTGTGANQPQHF. The DNA for the CDR3 is TGTGCCAGCAGCACCGGGACAGGGGCTAATCAGCCCCAGCATTTT.

V is TRBV4-1 and J is TRBJ1-1, with D possibly being TRBD1 (6 bases). The CDR3 has 14 amino acids. The germline gives CDR1 MGHRA, CDR2 YSYEKL. V was pared by 4 bases and J by 7 bases, with 16 bases between. DNA of the CDR3: TGCGCCAGCAGCCCGACAGGTCAGGGTAATGAAGCTTTCTTT. Translating it yields CASSPTGQGNEAFF.

This chain uses TRBV3-1 (or the pseudogene TRBV3-2) with TRBJ2-2; D perhaps matches TRBD1 (6 bases). The CDR3 runs 16 residues. Trimming stripped 4 bases from V and 2 bases from J, with 14 bases between. Germline CDR1 is LGHDT and CDR2 is YNNKEL (reference sequence). CDR3 in DNA: TGTGCCAGCAGCCTAAACAGGGACCAAAACACCGGGGAGCTGTTTTTT. Its translation: CASSLNRDQNTGELFF.

The V gene is TRBV6-4, the J gene TRBJ1-2; 8 bases are a match to TRBD1. The CDR3 has 16 amino acids. Germline V gene sequence: CDR1 MRHNA, CDR2 SNTAGT. Trimming took 2 bases from V and 7 from J; bases not matched to a gene: 12. The CDR3 reads CASSDGTYRGYGGYTF. CDR3 DNA: TGTGCCAGCAGTGACGGGACTTACAGGGGGTACGGTGGCTACACCTTC.

The CDR3 loop is CASSQDLWDGDYGYTF. CDR3 DNA sequence: TGTGCCAGCAGCCAAGATCTCTGGGACGGCGACTATGGCTACACCTTC. The chain carries TRBV3-1 (or the pseudogene TRBV3-2) and TRBJ1-2, with TRBD1 as a possible D gene (5 bases). V shed 0 bases and J shed 3 bases, with 14 bases lying between them. Germline V gene sequence: CDR1 LGHDT, CDR2 YNNKEL (reference sequence). The CDR3 runs to 16 residues.

The J gene is TRBJ2-1, the V gene TRBV2; 9 nucleotides line up with TRBD1. This CDR3 comprises 15 residues. The V gene's germline CDR1 is SNHLY and CDR2 FYNNEI. V shed 5 bases and J 2 bases; nucleotides not matched to a gene: 4. This CDR3 reads CASSPDRGPYNEQFF. DNA of the CDR3: TGTGCCAGCAGTCCGGACAGGGGCCCCTACAATGAGCAGTTCTTC.

This clone was picked up one time. The chain links TRBV5-6 to TRBJ1-1; 7 bases align to TRBD1. CDR3 length: 16 amino acids. Trimming took 1 base from V and 3 from J; bases not matched to a gene: 9. Germline V lookup: CDR1 SGHDT, CDR2 YYEEEE. CDR3 DNA sequence: TGTGCCAGCAGCTTGATGGGAAGGGGGCAGGACACTGAAGCTTTCTTT. Amino acids: CASSLMGRGQDTEAFF.

The chain recombines TRBV5-8 with TRBJ1-2, with 7 bases matching TRBD1. The trim removed 0 bases at V and 0 bases at J, leaving 2 bases unmatched. Germline V gene sequence: CDR1 SGHTS, CDR2 YDEGEE. The CDR3 contains 15 residues. CDR3 bases: TGTGCCAGCAGCTTGGGCGGGACAGCTAACTATGGCTACACCTTC. It translates to CASSLGGTANYGYTF.

This clone was recorded a few times. This chain connects TRBV7-9 to TRBJ1-4, with 7 bases that match TRBD1. J lost 4 bases, V lost 7 bases, and 12 bases had no gene match. The CDR3 consists of 16 residues. Germline values: CDR1 SEHNR, CDR2 FQNEAQ (reference sequence). The CDR3 reads CASKQTGAHINEKLFF. CDR3 bases: TGTGCCAGCAAGCAAACAGGGGCACACATTAATGAAAAACTGTTTTTT.

This clone was observed once. This rearrangement joins TRBV19 to TRBJ1-5; D possibly corresponds to TRBD1 (6 bases). CDR1 and CDR2 from the germline V gene are LNHDA and SQIVND (reference sequence). V was shortened by 4 bases and J by 3 bases, with 7 bases between the two germline ends. The CDR3 consists of 13 residues. The CDR3 bases are TGTGCCAGTAGTAACAGGGCCAATCAGCCCCAGCATTTT. It is translated as CASSNRANQPQHF.

The V and J genes are TRBV6-2 or TRBV6-3 and TRBJ2-3, with 14 bases fitting TRBD2. The J segment lost 8 bases and the V segment lost 5 bases, leaving 15 bases of the junction unmatched. CDR3 length: 18 residues. Germline loops: CDR1 MNHEY, CDR2 SVGEGT. In DNA form, the CDR3 reads TGTGCCAGCAGTCCCGGACTAGCGGGGGGACCGAGGCATGCTACGCAGTATTTT. Its protein is CASSPGLAGGPRHATQYF.

The rearrangement links TRBV7-3 to TRBJ1-2, with D unclear. Germline CDR1 and CDR2: SGHTA and FQGTGA. This CDR3 spans 16 amino acids. Between the trimmed V and J ends, which lost 0 bases and 4 bases, there was a span of 15 bases. DNA for the CDR3: TGTGCCAGCAGCTTAACCTCTGTTTTGGGCAGCTATGGCTACACCTTC. Amino acid sequence: CASSLTSVLGSYGYTF.

This chain connects TRBV3-1 (or the pseudogene TRBV3-2) to TRBJ1-5; D gene unclear. The ends were cut back, 5 bases at V and 6 bases at J, with 11 bases in the middle. Germline V lookup: CDR1 LGHDT, CDR2 YNNKEL (reference sequence). CDR3 length: 13 amino acids. The CDR3 DNA reads as TGTGCCAGCAGCGCGGGAGGTCTTCAGCCCCAGCATTTT. Translating it yields CASSAGGLQPQHF.

J is TRBJ1-1 and V is TRBV7-9; no definite D call. Germline assignment: CDR1 SEHNR and CDR2 FQNEAQ (reference sequence). This CDR3 has 12 amino acids. The V end was cut by 4 bases, the J end by 1 base, with 4 bases between. The CDR3 coding sequence is TGTGCCAGCAGCTGGGAGAACACTGAAGCTTTCTTT. Protein: CASSWENTEAFF.

This chain connects TRBV2 to TRBJ2-1; possible D gene TRBD2, 6 bases. The CDR3 extends over 15 amino acids. Germline V gives CDR1 SNHLY, CDR2 FYNNEI. Trimming removed 4 bases at V and 7 bases at J, with 17 bases between. The CDR3 DNA sequence: TGTGCCAGCAGTGGAGGGCCGCTGGCGGGGAATGAGCAGTTCTTC. Translation: CASSGGPLAGNEQFF.

This chain joins TRBV18 and TRBJ1-2, with TRBD1 as a possible D gene (5 bases). From germline, CDR1 is KGHSH and CDR2 LQKENI. The CDR3 is made up of 12 amino acids. The V and J ends lost 1 base and 8 bases respectively, with 8 bases between them. The CDR3 bases are TGTGCCAGCTCACCACGCGAGGGGGGCTACACCTTC. Residues: CASSPREGGYTF.

The V call is TRBV5-5, the J call TRBJ2-7; TRBD1 aligns across 9 bases. This CDR3 has 14 amino acids. V lost 3 bases and J lost 3; bases outside the gene matches: 4. Per germline, CDR1 SGHKS and CDR2 YYEKEE (reference sequence). CDR3 nucleotides: TGTGCCAGCAGCTACGGGACAGGGAACTACGAGCAGTACTTC. This codes for CASSYGTGNYEQYF. Drawing the rest from reference TRBV5-5 and TRBJ2-7, the complete variable domain is DAGVTQSPTHLIKTRGQQVTLRCSPISGHKSVSWYQQVLGQGPQFIFQYYEKEERGRGNFPDRFSARQFPNYSSELNVNALLLGDSALYLCASSYGTGNYEQYFGPGTRLTVT.

This clone was seen just once. Here the CDR3 reads CASSWGGNQPQHF. The CDR3 DNA reads TGTGCCAGCAGCTGGGGCGGAAATCAGCCCCAGCATTTT. The chain combines TRBV7-8 with TRBJ1-5; maybe TRBD1 (5 bases). The CDR3 is 13 amino acids. Trimming cost V 4 bases and J 4 bases, with 8 bases left between them. Germline loops: CDR1 SGHVS, CDR2 FQNEAQ.

The chain is built from TRBV12-5 and TRBJ1-5; D is unclear. The CDR3 is 13 residues long. Germline V gene data show CDR1 as LGHNT and CDR2 as FRNRAP. V gave up 0 bases and J gave up 6 bases, with 6 bases separating them. CDR3 sequence (DNA): TGTGCTAGTGGTTTGGTATGGAGTCAGCCCCAGCATTTT. Translating gives CASGLVWSQPQHF.

The V gene is TRBV28, the J gene TRBJ2-2; the D is unclear. The CDR3 has 13 amino acids. Germline V gene sequence: CDR1 MDHEN, CDR2 SYDVKM. V lost 2 bases and J lost 6, with 7 bases in between. The CDR3 loop reads CASSLELPGELFF. CDR3 in DNA: TGTGCCAGCAGTTTAGAGCTCCCCGGGGAGCTGTTTTTT.

This clone was seen once. The V and J genes are TRBV11-2 and TRBJ1-5; no reliable D call. The germline gives CDR1 SGHAT, CDR2 FQNNGV. The V and J ends lost 5 bases and 1 base respectively, with 12 bases between them. The CDR3 has 15 residues. The CDR3 bases are TGTGCCAGCAGCCCGACGGCAGGCAGCAATCAGCCCCAGCATTTT. It yields the protein CASSPTAGSNQPQHF.